This T cell receptor beta chain stems from a study of CD4 T cells in relation to SARS-CoV-2 and coronaviruses. About this clone itself: Its antigen is currently unknown.

Assay used: immunoSEQ multiplex PCR; TCRdb lists only in-frame clones, some missing. The sample consists of about 18,000 clones, over 70% of them appearing once. The unexposed donors gave CD4+ T cells in about 2011-2019, prior to COVID-19. The cells were cultured for 10 days before CD4+ T cells were isolated. The length of the CDR3 is 15 residues. The V gene end was trimmed by 2 bases and the J gene end by 3 bases; junction bases not matched to a gene: 1. Germline CDR1 and CDR2: KGHSH and LQKENI. V gene TRBV18 combines with J gene TRBJ2-3, with 11 bases lining up with TRBD1. The sequencing sample was made of CD4+ T cells from PBMCs, cultured in vitro. This TCR was recovered from a human donor in good health. CDR3 residues: CASSPGQGATDTQYF. The CDR3 DNA sequence: TGTGCCAGCTCACCAGGACAGGGGGCAACAGATACGCAGTATTTT. Full variable domain (remainder filled in from reference TRBV18 and TRBJ2-3): NAGVMQNPRHLVRRRGQEARLRCSPMKGHSHVYWYRQLPEEGLKFMVYLQKENIIDESGMPKERFSAEFPKEGPSILRIQQVVRGDSAAYFCASSPGQGATDTQYFGPGTRLTVL.